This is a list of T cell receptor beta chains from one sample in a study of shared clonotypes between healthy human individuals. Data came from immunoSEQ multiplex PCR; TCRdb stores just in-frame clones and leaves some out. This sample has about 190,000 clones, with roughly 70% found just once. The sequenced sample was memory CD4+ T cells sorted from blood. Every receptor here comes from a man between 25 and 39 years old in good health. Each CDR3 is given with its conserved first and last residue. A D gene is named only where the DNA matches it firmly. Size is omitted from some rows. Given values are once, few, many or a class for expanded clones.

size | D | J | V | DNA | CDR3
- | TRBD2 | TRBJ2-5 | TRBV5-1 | TGCGCCAGCAGCTTGGCTAGCGGTCAAGAGACCCAGTACTTC | CASSLASGQETQYF
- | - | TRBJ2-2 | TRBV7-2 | TGTGCCAGCAGCTCCACCGACCCGTTTACAAGGACCGGGGAGCTGTTTTTT | CASSSTDPFTRTGELFF
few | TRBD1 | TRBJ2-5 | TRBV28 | TGTGCCAGCAGTCGGACAGGGGGGGATGAGACCCAGTACTTC | CASSRTGGDETQYF
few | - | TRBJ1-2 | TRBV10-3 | TGTGCCACCTCCGTTAATTTGTTGGATGGCTACACCTTC | CATSVNLLDGYTF
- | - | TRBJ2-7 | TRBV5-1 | TGCGCCAGCAGCTTAGAGACTTACTCCTACGAGCAGTACTTC | CASSLETYSYEQYF
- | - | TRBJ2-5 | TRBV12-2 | TGTGCAAGTCGCTTTTCCTACCCCCCTCAAGAGACCCAGTACTTC | CASRFSYPPQETQYF
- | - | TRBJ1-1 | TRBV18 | TGTGCCAGCTCACCTACTTACTTTGAAGCTTTCTTT | CASSPTYFEAFF
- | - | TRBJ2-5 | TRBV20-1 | TGCAGTGCTAGAGACAAGCAGACCCAGTACTTC | CSARDKQTQYF
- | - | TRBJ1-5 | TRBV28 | TGTGCCAGCAGTTATGGGACACTTAATCAGCCCCAGCATTTT | CASSYGTLNQPQHF
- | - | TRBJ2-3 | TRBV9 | TGTGCCAGCAGCTCAATCAGGAATACGCAGTATTTT | CASSSIRNTQYF
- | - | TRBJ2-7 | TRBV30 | TGTGCCTGGAGTTTCCAGAACGAGCAGTACTTC | CAWSFQNEQYF
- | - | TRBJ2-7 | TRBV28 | TGTGCCAGCCTCAACGGCGGGGAGTACTACGAGCAGTACTTC | CASLNGGEYYEQYF
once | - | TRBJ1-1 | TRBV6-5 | TGTGCCAGCAGTTACGGGGGCCTTGGCACTGAAGCTTTCTTT | CASSYGGLGTEAFF
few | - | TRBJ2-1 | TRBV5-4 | TGTGCCAGCAGCTTCCCACAGGGCTCCTACAATGAGCAGTTCTTC | CASSFPQGSYNEQFF
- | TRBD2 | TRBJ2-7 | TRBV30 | TGTGCCTGGAGTCGCGGGCAGCGGGATTACGAGCAGTACTTC | CAWSRGQRDYEQYF
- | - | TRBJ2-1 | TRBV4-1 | TGCGCCAGCAGCCAACCCTTCATACTAGATCCCAATGAGCAGTTCTTC | CASSQPFILDPNEQFF
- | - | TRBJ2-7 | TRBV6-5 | TGTGCCAGCAGTTACTCGCCAGGATCTACCTACGAGCAGTACTTC | CASSYSPGSTYEQYF
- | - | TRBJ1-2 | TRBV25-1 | TGTGCCAGCAGTCCAAGGCCAGGGGAGGTGAGCTATGGCTACACCTTC | CASSPRPGEVSYGYTF
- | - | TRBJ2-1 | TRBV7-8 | TGTGCCAGCAGCTTACACAATGAGCAGTTCTTC | CASSLHNEQFF
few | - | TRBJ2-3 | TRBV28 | TGTGCCAGCAGGATTGCGACTGGAGGGTATCCAGATACGCAGTATTTT | CASRIATGGYPDTQYF
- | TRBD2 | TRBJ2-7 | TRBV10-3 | TGTGCCATCAGCGGACTAGCTAATTACGAGCAGTACTTC | CAISGLANYEQYF
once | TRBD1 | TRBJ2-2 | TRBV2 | TGTGCCAGCAGAGAACAGGGGCACGCCGGGGAGCTGTTTTTT | CASREQGHAGELFF
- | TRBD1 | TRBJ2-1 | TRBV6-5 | TGTGCCACCGGGGACAGGGTGAATGAGCAGTTCTTC | CATGDRVNEQFF
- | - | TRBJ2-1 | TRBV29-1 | TGCAGCGCATCGAGGACAGCCGAATACTCCTACAATGAGCAGTTCTTC | CSASRTAEYSYNEQFF
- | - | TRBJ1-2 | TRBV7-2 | TGTGCCAGCAGCTCCTGGGGAATTAACTATGGCTACACCTTC | CASSSWGINYGYTF